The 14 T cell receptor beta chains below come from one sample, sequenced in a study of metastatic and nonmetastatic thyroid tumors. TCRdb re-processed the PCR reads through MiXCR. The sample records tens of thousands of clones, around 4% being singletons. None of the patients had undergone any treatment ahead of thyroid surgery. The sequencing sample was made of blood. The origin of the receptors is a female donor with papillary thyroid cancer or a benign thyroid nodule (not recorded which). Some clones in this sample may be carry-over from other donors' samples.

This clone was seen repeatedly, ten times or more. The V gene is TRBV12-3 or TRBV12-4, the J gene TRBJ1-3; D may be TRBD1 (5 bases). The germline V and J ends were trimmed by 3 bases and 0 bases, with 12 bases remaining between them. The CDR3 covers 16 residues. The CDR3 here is CASSFLRGSSGNTIYF. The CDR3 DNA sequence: TGTGCCAGCAGTTTCCTTCGGGGGTCCTCTGGAAACACCATATATTTT.

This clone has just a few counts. As DNA, the CDR3 is TGTGCCAGCACCCACAACAGGGCCGGTGGGGGGGCGCAGTACTTC. Amino acids: CASTHNRAGGGAQYF. This rearrangement joins TRBV28 to TRBJ2-7; D is possibly TRBD2 (7 bases). Germline V gene sequence: CDR1 MDHEN, CDR2 SYDVKM. The V end lost 7 bases, the J end lost 9 bases, and 25 bases lay between the germline ends. This CDR3 is built from 15 residues.

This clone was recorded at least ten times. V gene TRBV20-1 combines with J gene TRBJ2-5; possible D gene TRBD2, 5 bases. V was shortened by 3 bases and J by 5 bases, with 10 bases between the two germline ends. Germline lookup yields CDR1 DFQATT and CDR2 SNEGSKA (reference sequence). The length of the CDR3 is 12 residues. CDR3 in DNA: TGCAGTGCTAGTGTGGGAGTGGAGACCCAGTACTTC. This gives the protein CSASVGVETQYF.

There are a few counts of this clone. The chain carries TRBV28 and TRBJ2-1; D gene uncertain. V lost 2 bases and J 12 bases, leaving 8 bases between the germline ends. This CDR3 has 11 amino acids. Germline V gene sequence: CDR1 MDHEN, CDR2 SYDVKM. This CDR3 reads CASSLGWWQFF. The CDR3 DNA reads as TGTGCCAGCAGTTTAGGGTGGTGGCAGTTCTTC.

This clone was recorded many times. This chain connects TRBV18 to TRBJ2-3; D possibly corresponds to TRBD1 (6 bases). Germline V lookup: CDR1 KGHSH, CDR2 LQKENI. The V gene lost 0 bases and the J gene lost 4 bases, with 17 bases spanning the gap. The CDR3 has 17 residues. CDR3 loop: CASSPPVGTKSADTQYF. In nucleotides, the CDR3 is TGTGCCAGCTCACCACCGGTCGGGACAAAGTCGGCAGATACGCAGTATTTT.

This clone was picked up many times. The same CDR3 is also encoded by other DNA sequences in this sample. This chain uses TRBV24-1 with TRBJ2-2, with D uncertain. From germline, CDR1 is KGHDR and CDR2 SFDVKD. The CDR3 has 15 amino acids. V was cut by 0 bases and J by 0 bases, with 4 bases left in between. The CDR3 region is CATSDLTSNTGELFF. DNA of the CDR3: TGTGCCACCAGTGATTTGACCTCGAACACCGGGGAGCTGTTTTTT.

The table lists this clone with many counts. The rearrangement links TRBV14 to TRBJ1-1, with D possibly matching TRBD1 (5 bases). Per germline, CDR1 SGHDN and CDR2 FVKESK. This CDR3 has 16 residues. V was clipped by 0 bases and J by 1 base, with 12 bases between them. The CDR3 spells CASSQDAGVGNTEAFF. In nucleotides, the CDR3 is TGTGCCAGCAGCCAAGATGCGGGGGTCGGGAACACTGAAGCTTTCTTT.

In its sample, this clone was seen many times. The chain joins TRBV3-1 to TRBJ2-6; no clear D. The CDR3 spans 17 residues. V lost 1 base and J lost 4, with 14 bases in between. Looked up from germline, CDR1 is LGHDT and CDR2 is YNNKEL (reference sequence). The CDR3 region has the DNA TGTGCCAGCAGCCAAGGTGGCTATACGGCCGGGGCCAACGTCCTGACTTTC. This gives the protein CASSQGGYTAGANVLTF. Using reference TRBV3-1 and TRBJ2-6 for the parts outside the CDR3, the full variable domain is DTAVSQTPKYLVTQMGNDKSIKCEQNLGHDTMYWYKQDSKKFLKIMFSYNNKELIINETVPNRFSPKSPDKAHLNLHINSLELGDSAVYFCASSQGGYTAGANVLTFGAGSRLTVL.

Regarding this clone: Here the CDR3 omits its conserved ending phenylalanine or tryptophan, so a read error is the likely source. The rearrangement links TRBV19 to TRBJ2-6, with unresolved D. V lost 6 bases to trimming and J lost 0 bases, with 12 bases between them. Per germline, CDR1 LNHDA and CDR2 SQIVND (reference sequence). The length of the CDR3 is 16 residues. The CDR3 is CASSIDKSSGANVLTL. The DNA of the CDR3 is TGTGCCAGTAGCATTGACAAGAGCTCTGGGGCCAACGTCCTGACTCTC.

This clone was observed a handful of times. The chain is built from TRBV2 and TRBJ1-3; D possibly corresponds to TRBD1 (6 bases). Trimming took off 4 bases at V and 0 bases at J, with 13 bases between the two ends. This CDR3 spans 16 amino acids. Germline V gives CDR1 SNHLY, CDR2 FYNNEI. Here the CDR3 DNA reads TGTGCCAGCAGTGTTCAGGGGCCGTCCTCTGGAAACACCATATATTTT. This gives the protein CASSVQGPSSGNTIYF.

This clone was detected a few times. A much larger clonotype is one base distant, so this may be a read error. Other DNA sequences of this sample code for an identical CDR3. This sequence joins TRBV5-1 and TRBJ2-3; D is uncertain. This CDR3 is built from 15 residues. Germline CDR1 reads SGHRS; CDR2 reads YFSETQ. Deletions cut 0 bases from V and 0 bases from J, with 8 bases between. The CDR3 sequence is CASSLVGISTDTQYF. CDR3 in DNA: TGCGCCAGCAGCTTGGTTGGGATTAGCACAGATACGCAGTATTTT.

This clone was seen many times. The CDR3 DNA is TGTGCCAGCAGTGAGACGGGACAGGGGACTTTCTTT. Its translation: CASSETGQGTFF. The gene calls are TRBV6-1 and TRBJ1-1; 10 positions agree with TRBD1. Germline loops: CDR1 MNHNS, CDR2 SASEGT. This CDR3 has 12 residues. V was pared by 3 bases and J by 12 bases, with 4 bases of the junction left unmatched.

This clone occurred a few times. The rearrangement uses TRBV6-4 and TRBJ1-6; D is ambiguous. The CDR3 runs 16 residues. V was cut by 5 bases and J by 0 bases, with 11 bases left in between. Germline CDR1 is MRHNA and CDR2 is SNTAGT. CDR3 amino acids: CASSYPSSSYNSPLHF. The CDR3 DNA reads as TGTGCCAGCAGTTACCCTTCTAGCTCCTATAATTCACCCCTCCACTTT.

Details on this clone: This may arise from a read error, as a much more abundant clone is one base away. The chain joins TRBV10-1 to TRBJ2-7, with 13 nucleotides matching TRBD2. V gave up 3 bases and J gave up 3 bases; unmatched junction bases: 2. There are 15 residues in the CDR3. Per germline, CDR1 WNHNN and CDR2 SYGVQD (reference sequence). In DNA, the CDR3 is TGCGCCAGCAGTGACGGGACTAGCGGGATCTACGAGCAGTACTTC. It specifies CASSDGTSGIYEQYF.